This TCR beta chain is drawn from a study of blood T cell repertoires in COVID-19. This table comes from immunoSEQ multiplex PCR, and its TCRdb copy is limited to in-frame clones, with some not included. The sample records 140,000 to 150,000 clones, around 84% being singletons. This clonotype was obtained from a human donor in a cohort sampled during active COVID-19. The sample taken for sequencing was peripheral blood.

In nucleotides, the CDR3 is TGTGCCAGCAGCCCCGGGCCCGGGGATACTAATGAAAAACTGTTTTTT. Translated, it gives CASSPGPGDTNEKLFF. V usage is TRBV6-6 and J usage is TRBJ1-4, with no clear D. Trimming took 6 bases from V and 2 from J, leaving 16 bases between them. Looked up from germline, CDR1 is MNHNY and CDR2 is SVGAGI (reference sequence). This CDR3 has 16 residues.